The entry below gives a single T cell receptor beta chain sequence along with its context. Its antigen is not yet known. No much larger clone is present one base from it, and per-base qualities are unavailable. The CDR3 regions of human TCRbeta chains were analyzed by immunosequencing. On the study's bioinformatics: Repertoire TCRs were matched against a reference library of SARS-CoV-2-specific TCRs generated with the MIRA antigen-specificity platform. Breadth was defined as the fraction of unique TCRs that were SARS-CoV-2-associated, and depth was defined as the fraction of total T cells that were SARS-CoV-2-associated. Using the MIRA data, every spike-specific TCR was mapped to the spike region that the TCR reacted to and assigned to either a CD4 or a CD8 class. Log10-transformed breadth and depth values were compared by one-way ANOVA with Sidak's multiple comparisons tests. TCRdb limited this immuneACCESS table to in-frame rearrangements with V and J called. A share of clones is missing; checked studies link under half to unresolved V genes, and the rest is unexplained. V and J calls and clone size are those listed in that table; D and trimming were worked out from the DNA. Counted in this sample were around 140,000 clones; roughly 90% of them appeared once. Just under 3% of the sample belongs to the ten largest clones.

A distance of 15 bases separates the germline ends of V and J, which lose 5 bases and 5 bases respectively. From a lookup of the germline V gene (reference sequence), CDR1 and CDR2 are SGHAT and FQDESV. From its cysteine to its phenylalanine, the CDR3 spans 15 amino acids. Just CDR3 DNA is preserved here, 45 bases in frame from base 1. The time point label here, explained by the study, means: baseline before first vaccination. Vaccinee samples came from UK trials COV001 and COV002, including a single-blind randomized controlled phase 2/3 trial of AZD1222 (ChAdOx1 nCoV-19) in healthy adults. For TCRbeta chain sequencing, PBMC samples were collected from trial participants at day 0 and at day 28 after the second dose. The sample is drawn from a study of T cell responses to AZD1222 COVID-19 vaccine (dated by TCRdb to about 2021). Describing the broader study: AZD1222 recipients given second doses at about 4 weeks or at about 12 weeks were pooled, since spike-specific TCR depth and breadth were not found to differ between the two schedules. A total of 233 trial participants underwent TCR sequencing, of whom 200 to 220 had received two doses of AZD1222 and about 25 had received two doses of the MenACWY control vaccine. Enrollment into the trials was organized by age into subgroups of 18-55, 56-69 and 70-plus years, and those subgroups contained approximately 150, 30 and 60 TCR-sequenced participants, respectively.

General conclusions and limits of the study: Nearly half of unique spike-specific TCRs reportedly recognized epitopes outside regions mutated in the B.1.351 and B.1.1.7 variants. In the small 56-69-year group, the increase in depth fell short of significance, most likely because of low power. After two AZD1222 doses, both the breadth and the depth of spike-specific TCRs were significantly higher than at day 0 and than in MenACWY recipients. Conclusions about previously exposed vaccinees are limited, since just 6 or 7 AZD1222 recipients were seropositive for SARS-CoV-2 at baseline. Because no day 14 peak-response samples were available, repertoires were characterized only after the peak T cell response. Participants were mostly white British and included more females than males, and it was suggested by the authors that clonal diversity may have been underestimated. The vaccine-associated CD4 TCRs covered the entire spike protein, and the dominant responses fell in regions 160-218 and 743-854.

This material consisted of peripheral blood, taken on day 0 of AZD1222 vaccination. This TCR came from an adult in good health. Here the chain combines TRBV11-1 and TRBJ1-4; no confident D gene assignment can be made. The nucleotide sequence is given as TGTGCCAGCAGCCACGGACCACGCGGGAATGAAAAACTGTTTTTT. Its protein product is CASSHGPRGNEKLFF.